This T cell receptor (beta chain) emerged from a study of blood T cells in healthy people across ages. This CDR3 is built from 16 residues. Trimming pared 6 bases from V and 0 bases from J, leaving 15 bases between. Germline assignment: CDR1 MNHEY and CDR2 SVGEGT. Primed by a sample-barcoded 5' primer and a J-beta primer mix, a second PCR proceeded for roughly 6 to 12 cycles. MiXCR was run by TCRdb on the 5' RACE reads, yielding one entry per CDR3 protein. The sample records 1.8 million or so distinct CDR3 sequences, 35% to 50% being singletons. Sequenced input: blood. The V gene is TRBV6-2 or TRBV6-3, the J gene TRBJ2-1; D is perhaps TRBD1 (5 bases). The TCR comes from a human donor in good health. The CDR3 DNA reads TGTGCCAGCAGGGCCCTGGGGCCCGTCTCCTACAATGAGCAGTTCTTC. Its translation is CASRALGPVSYNEQFF.